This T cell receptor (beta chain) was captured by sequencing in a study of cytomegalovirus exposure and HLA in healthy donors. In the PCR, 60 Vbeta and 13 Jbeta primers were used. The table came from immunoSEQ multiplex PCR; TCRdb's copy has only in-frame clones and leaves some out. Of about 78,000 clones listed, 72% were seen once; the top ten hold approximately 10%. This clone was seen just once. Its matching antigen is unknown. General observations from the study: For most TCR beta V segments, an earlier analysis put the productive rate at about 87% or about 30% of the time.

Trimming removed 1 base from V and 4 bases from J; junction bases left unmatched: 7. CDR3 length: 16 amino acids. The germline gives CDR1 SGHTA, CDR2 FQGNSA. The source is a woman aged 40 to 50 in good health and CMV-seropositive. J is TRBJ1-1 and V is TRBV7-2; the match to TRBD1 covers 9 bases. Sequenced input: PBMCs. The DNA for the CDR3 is TGTGCCAGCAGCTTAGGGGGACCGGGACAGGGCACTGAAGCTTTCTTT. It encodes CASSLGGPGQGTEAFF.